Following are 3 T cell receptor beta chains from one sample sequenced in a study of blood T cell repertoires in COVID-19. TCRdb's table, derived via immunoSEQ multiplex PCR, lists solely in-frame clones and lacks some. Of some 200,000 clones in the sample, around 82% were seen once. Sequencing was carried out using PBMCs or T cells enriched from blood (not recorded which). The source is a middle-aged man who had recovered from COVID-19.

This chain uses TRBV29-1 with TRBJ2-2; 7 bases match TRBD2. Germline CDR1 and CDR2: SQVTM and ANQGSEA. This CDR3 is 13 amino acids long. CDR3 region: CSFDAGDTGELFF. The CDR3 nucleotides read TGCAGTTTCGATGCGGGAGACACCGGGGAGCTGTTTTTT.

V and J are TRBV5-1 and TRBJ2-1; TRBD2 aligns across 9 bases. The CDR3 spans 16 residues. Trimming cost V 7 bases and J 0 bases; bases outside gene matches: 8. Germline values: CDR1 SGHRS, CDR2 YFSETQ. Here the CDR3 reads CASGTSYQSSYNEQFF. In nucleotides, the CDR3 is TGCGCCAGCGGGACTAGCTATCAGTCCTCCTACAATGAGCAGTTCTTC.

V gene TRBV5-4 combines with J gene TRBJ2-3; D gene unclear. V gave up 0 bases and J gave up 1 base, with 9 bases separating them. The germline CDR1 and CDR2 sequences are SGHNT and YYREEE (reference sequence). This CDR3 is built from 15 residues. CDR3 bases: TGTGCCAGCAGCTTGGCGTCCCGGGGCACAGATACGCAGTATTTT. It encodes CASSLASRGTDTQYF.